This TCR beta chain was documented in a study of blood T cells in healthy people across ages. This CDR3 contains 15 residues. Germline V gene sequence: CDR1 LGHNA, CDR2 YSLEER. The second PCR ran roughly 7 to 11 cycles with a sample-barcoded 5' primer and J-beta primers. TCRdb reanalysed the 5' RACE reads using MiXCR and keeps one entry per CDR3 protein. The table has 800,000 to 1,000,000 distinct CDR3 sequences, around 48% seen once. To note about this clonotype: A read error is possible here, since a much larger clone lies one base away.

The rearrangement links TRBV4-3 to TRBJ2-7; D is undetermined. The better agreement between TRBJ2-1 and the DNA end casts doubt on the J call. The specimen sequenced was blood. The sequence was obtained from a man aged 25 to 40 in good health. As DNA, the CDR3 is TGCGCCAGCAGCCAAGATTCGAGGAGCTCCTACGAGCAGTTCTTC. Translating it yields CASSQDSRSSYEQFF.